This T cell receptor beta chain was sequenced in a study of blood T cell repertoires in COVID-19. Study-level background: Samples of COVID-19 (acute and convalescent) were obtained from the United States, Italy and Spain. PBMCs, B-cell-depleted T cells, or T cells provided the cDNA or gDNA that made up the material.

In the original workflow: Reference gene primers were amplified, and this amplification served to estimate nucleated cell counts. Clones were read by immunoSEQ multiplex PCR, and TCRdb kept only the in-frame ones, dropping some. The DNA was the basis for D and trimming; V, J and clone size are from that table. The sample yields fewer than 200,000 clones, around 82% seen once. Patients in Seattle were enrolled during active infection, then followed longitudinally. The TCR was taken from a woman between 40 and 50 years old with COVID-19, enrolled during active disease. The sequenced material came from peripheral blood.

The CDR3 DNA sequence: TGCGCCAGCAGCCACGACAGGGGGAATGAGCAGTTCTTC. Translation gives CASSHDRGNEQFF. The chain joins TRBV4-1 to TRBJ2-1; 9 bases are shared with TRBD1. This CDR3 contains 13 residues. With 3 bases clipped from V and 7 bases from J, the junction kept 1 base outside the gene matches. Germline loops: CDR1 MGHRA, CDR2 YSYEKL.